The entry below gives a single T cell receptor (beta chain) sequence along with its context. This sample was included in a study of blood T cells in healthy people across ages. The CDR3 extends over 14 amino acids. A J-beta primer mix and a sample-barcoded 5' primer were used in a second PCR of about 7 to 12 cycles. MiXCR, run by TCRdb on the 5' RACE reads, gives a single entry per CDR3 protein. Among approximately 1.5 million distinct CDR3 sequences listed, about 35% were seen once. The sequence came from a woman aged 25 to 39 in good health. The V call is TRBV12-3 or TRBV12-4, the J call TRBJ2-5, with 8 bases lining up with TRBD1. The end of the DNA fits TRBJ2-7 better, so the J call may be wrong. Sequenced material: blood. In DNA form, the CDR3 reads TGTGCCAGCAGTAAGGACAGGGACATAAACGAGCAGTACTTC. Protein: CASSKDRDINEQYF.